This T cell receptor (beta chain) originates from a study of multiple sclerosis patients with progressive multifocal leukoencephalopathy. Study findings and constraints: Lower normalized Shannon entropy suggested reduced TRB diversity in most PML patients. Findings may reflect JC virus infection or just general immunocompromise.

Time point noted: before natalizumab initiation. The assay was run at survey level. Libraries were prepared by immunoSEQ multiplex PCR; TCRdb keeps only in-frame clonotypes and omits some of them. The table has roughly 28,000 clones, 88% seen once. To note about this clone: Its specificity is unknown.

Germline values: CDR1 GTSNPN, CDR2 SVGIG (reference sequence). Trimming took 3 bases from V and 0 from J, leaving 6 bases between them. This CDR3 contains 12 residues. The chain joins TRBV30 to TRBJ2-7; unclear D gene. The sample comprised PBMCs. The receptor's source is a human donor with multiple sclerosis. The CDR3 DNA follows: TGTGCCTGGAGCGACGCCTCCTACGAGCAGTACTTC. This encodes CAWSDASYEQYF. The full variable domain, rest sourced from reference TRBV30 and TRBJ2-7, is SQTIHQWPATLVQPVGSPLSLECTVEGTSNPNLYWYRQAAGRGLQLLFYSVGIGQISSEVPQNLSASRPQDRQFILSSKKLLLSDSGFYLCAWSDASYEQYFGPGTRLTVT.